Below, 9 T cell receptor beta chains from the same sample are listed, as sequenced in a study of metastatic and nonmetastatic thyroid tumors. TCRdb reanalyzed the PCR reads with MiXCR. The sample consists of about 18,000 clones, roughly 26% of them appearing once. The entire patient cohort was treatment-naive prior to thyroid surgery. The specimen was adjacent normal tissue. The receptors originated from a female donor with papillary thyroid cancer or a benign thyroid nodule (not recorded which). Some clones in this sample may be carry-over from other donors' samples.

This clone was seen ten or more times. The chain carries TRBV2 and TRBJ2-7; perhaps TRBD2 as D (6 bases). The CDR3 sequence is 14 residues long. V was pared by 3 bases and J by 4 bases, with 13 bases between. Germline V lookup: CDR1 SNHLY, CDR2 FYNNEI. For the CDR3, the DNA is TGTGCCAGCAGTGATACGGGAGATCAGTACGAGCAGTACTTC. Its protein product is CASSDTGDQYEQYF.

J is TRBJ2-1 and V is TRBV2; no reliable D call. The V end lost 5 bases, the J end lost 7 bases, and 15 bases lay between the germline ends. From germline, CDR1 is SNHLY and CDR2 FYNNEI. The CDR3 spans 14 residues. CDR3 in amino acids: CASSPRSRWNEQFF. CDR3 in DNA: TGTGCCAGCAGTCCCCGGTCACGTTGGAATGAGCAGTTCTTC.

This clone is labeled large. The J gene is TRBJ2-7, the V gene TRBV30; TRBD1 matches 8 bases. Germline trimming cut 2 bases from V and 9 bases from J; bases unmatched to any gene: 12. CDR3 length: 14 residues. Germline V gene data show CDR1 as GTSNPN and CDR2 as SVGIG (reference sequence). This CDR3 is CAWSRGIAGGGQYF. DNA of the CDR3: TGTGCCTGGAGTAGGGGTATCGCAGGGGGCGGGCAGTACTTC.

The chain links TRBV10-1 to TRBJ2-7; tentatively, D is TRBD2 (6 bases). This CDR3 contains 17 residues. CDR1 and CDR2 from the germline V gene are WNHNN and SYGVQD (reference sequence). V was cut by 6 bases and J by 0 bases, with 21 bases left in between. The DNA of the CDR3 is TGCGCCAGCAGGGCGGCTAGCGTTCCGCCTAGCTCCTACGAGCAGTACTTC. Translating it yields CASRAASVPPSSYEQYF.

This chain's CDR3 is CASSSGRGSGYTF. CDR3 bases: TGCGCCAGCAGCTCCGGACGTGGGTCCGGCTACACCTTC. The rearrangement links TRBV5-1 to TRBJ1-2; D unresolved. The V and J ends lost 3 bases and 8 bases respectively, with 14 bases between them. This CDR3 spans 13 amino acids. Germline V gene sequence: CDR1 SGHRS, CDR2 YFSETQ.

In regard to this clone: The junction shows a germline mismatch at one end, possibly a read error. The gene calls are TRBV30 and TRBJ1-1, with D perhaps TRBD1 (5 bases). Germline V gene data show CDR1 as GTSNPN and CDR2 as SVGIG (reference sequence). CDR3 length: 12 amino acids. The CDR3 loop reads CAWNGANTAAFF. CDR3 nucleotide sequence: TGTGCCTGGAACGGGGCGAACACTGCAGCTTTCTTT.

By share, this clone ranks as large. The chain combines TRBV27 with TRBJ2-7; D is uncertain. The V gene's germline CDR1 is MNHEY and CDR2 SMNVEV (reference sequence). V shed 4 bases and J shed 4 bases, with 14 bases lying between them. The CDR3 totals 14 residues. CDR3 region: CASSSGPVLYEQYF. CDR3 DNA sequence: TGTGCCAGCAGTTCTGGGCCGGTCTTGTACGAGCAGTACTTC.

This clone was seen a handful of times. This chain connects TRBV10-3 to TRBJ2-7, with 12 bases identical to TRBD1. Germline V gene sequence: CDR1 ENHRY, CDR2 SYGVKD. There are 15 residues in the CDR3. Unmatched junction bases numbered 1, after V lost 2 bases and J lost 2 bases. The chain's CDR3 is CAISEGTGGAYEQYV. The CDR3 DNA sequence: TGTGCCATCAGTGAGGGGACAGGGGGCGCCTACGAGCAGTACGTC.

Concerning this clone: The same CDR3 also results from other DNA sequences found in this sample. The gene calls are TRBV6-1 and TRBJ1-2; maybe TRBD1 (6 bases). Trimming cost V 8 bases and J 2 bases, with 12 bases left between them. Germline values: CDR1 MNHNS, CDR2 SASEGT. CDR3 length: 13 amino acids. The CDR3 bases are TGTGCCAGCGCCCCGGGGGGCAACTATGGCTACACCTTC. It codes for CASAPGGNYGYTF.